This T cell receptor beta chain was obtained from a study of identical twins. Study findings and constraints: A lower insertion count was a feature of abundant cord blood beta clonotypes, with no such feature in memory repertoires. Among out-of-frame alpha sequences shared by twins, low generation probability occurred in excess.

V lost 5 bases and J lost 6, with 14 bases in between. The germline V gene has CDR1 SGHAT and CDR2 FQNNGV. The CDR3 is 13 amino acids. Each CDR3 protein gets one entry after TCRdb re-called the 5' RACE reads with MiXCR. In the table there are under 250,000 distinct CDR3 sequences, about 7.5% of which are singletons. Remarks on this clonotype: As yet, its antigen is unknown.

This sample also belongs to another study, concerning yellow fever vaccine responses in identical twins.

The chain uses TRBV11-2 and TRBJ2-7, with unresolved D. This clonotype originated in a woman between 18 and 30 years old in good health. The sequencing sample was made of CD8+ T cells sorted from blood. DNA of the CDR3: TGTGCCAGCAGCGGAGCTAACTCAGGCGAGCAGTACTTC. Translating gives CASSGANSGEQYF.